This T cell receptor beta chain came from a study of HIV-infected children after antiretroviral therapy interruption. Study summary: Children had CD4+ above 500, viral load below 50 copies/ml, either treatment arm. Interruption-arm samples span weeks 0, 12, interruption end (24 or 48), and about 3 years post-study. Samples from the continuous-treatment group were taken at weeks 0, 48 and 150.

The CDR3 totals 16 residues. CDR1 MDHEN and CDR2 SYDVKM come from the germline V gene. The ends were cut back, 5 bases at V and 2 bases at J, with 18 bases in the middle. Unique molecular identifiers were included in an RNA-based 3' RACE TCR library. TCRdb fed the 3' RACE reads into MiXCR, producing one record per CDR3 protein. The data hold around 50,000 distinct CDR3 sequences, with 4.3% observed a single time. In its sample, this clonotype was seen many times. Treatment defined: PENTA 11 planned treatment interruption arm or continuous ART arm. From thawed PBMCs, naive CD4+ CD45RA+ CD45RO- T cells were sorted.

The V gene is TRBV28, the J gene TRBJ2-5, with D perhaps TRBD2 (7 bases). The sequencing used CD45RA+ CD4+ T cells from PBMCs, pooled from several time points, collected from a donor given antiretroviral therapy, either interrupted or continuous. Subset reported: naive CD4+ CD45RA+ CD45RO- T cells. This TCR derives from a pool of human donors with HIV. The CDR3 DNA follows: TGTGCCAGCAGTCATACGGGGGGCCCTTTACAAGAGACCCAGTACTTC. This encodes CASSHTGGPLQETQYF.